These T cell receptor beta chains were read from a single sample in a study of beta chain features in type 1 diabetes. Libraries were prepared by immunoSEQ multiplex PCR; TCRdb keeps only in-frame clonotypes and omits some of them. The data contain about 360,000 clones, about 12% of them singletons. Sequenced material: naive CD4+ T cells from blood. These receptors were obtained from a man in his late teens or twenties in good health. CDR3s include the opening cysteine and the closing phenylalanine or tryptophan. The D gene is left open where the match is weak. The listing skips clone size in some rows; elsewhere it reads once, few, many or a size class.

J: TRBJ2-5; size: -; V: TRBV30; D: -; CDR3: CAWTYGSQETQYF; DNA: TGTGCCTGGACCTACGGGAGCCAGGAGACCCAGTACTTC
J: TRBJ2-5; size: -; V: TRBV29-1; D: TRBD2; CDR3: CSGMTSRETQYF; DNA: TGCAGCGGAATGACTAGCCGGGAGACCCAGTACTTC
J: TRBJ1-1; size: -; V: TRBV18; D: -; CDR3: CASSPTGSGLNTEAFF; DNA: TGTGCCAGCTCGCCCACAGGGTCTGGGTTGAACACTGAAGCTTTCTTT
J: TRBJ2-7; size: few; V: TRBV10-3; D: -; CDR3: CAIRPGHVSYEQYF; DNA: TGTGCCATCAGGCCGGGACACGTAAGCTACGAGCAGTACTTC
J: TRBJ1-5; size: -; V: TRBV19; D: TRBD1; CDR3: CASSIAGGQPQHF; DNA: TGTGCCAGTAGTATTGCAGGGGGTCAGCCCCAGCATTTT
J: TRBJ2-7; size: few; V: TRBV30; D: -; CDR3: CAWSVNSRQYF; DNA: TGTGCCTGGAGTGTAAACAGTCGGCAGTACTTC
J: TRBJ1-1; size: few; V: TRBV29-1; D: TRBD1; CDR3: CSVDWTGHTEAFF; DNA: TGCAGCGTGGATTGGACAGGGCACACTGAAGCTTTCTTT
J: TRBJ2-6; size: -; V: TRBV6-6; D: TRBD1; CDR3: CASSQDRAGANVLTF; DNA: TGTGCCAGCAGCCAGGACAGGGCTGGGGCCAACGTCCTGACTTTC
J: TRBJ1-1; size: -; V: TRBV30; D: -; CDR3: CAAFYRTANTEAFF; DNA: TGTGCCGCATTTTACCGGACAGCCAACACTGAAGCTTTCTTT
J: TRBJ1-2; size: few; V: TRBV6-5; D: -; CDR3: CASSSTHNYGYTF; DNA: TGTGCCAGCAGTTCGACTCATAACTATGGCTACACCTTC
J: TRBJ2-3; size: few; V: TRBV5-1; D: TRBD1; CDR3: CASSPGQGWTDTQYF; DNA: TGCGCCAGCAGCCCCGGACAGGGTTGGACAGATACGCAGTATTTT
J: TRBJ2-5; size: few; V: TRBV11-2; D: -; CDR3: CASSSLGPYGETQYF; DNA: TGTGCCAGCAGCTCCCTTGGGCCATACGGAGAGACCCAGTACTTC
J: TRBJ1-5; size: few; V: TRBV7-7; D: -; CDR3: CASSFRQDSNQPQHF; DNA: TGTGCCAGCAGCTTTCGTCAGGATAGCAATCAGCCCCAGCATTTT
J: TRBJ2-7; size: -; V: TRBV6-5; D: TRBD1; CDR3: CATPDRGLKQYF; DNA: TGTGCCACCCCGGACAGGGGGCTCAAGCAGTACTTC
J: TRBJ2-3; size: -; V: TRBV11-2; D: TRBD2; CDR3: CASSRSGSPTDTQYF; DNA: TGTGCCAGCAGCCGTAGCGGGAGTCCCACAGATACGCAGTATTTT
J: TRBJ2-7; size: few; V: TRBV7-2; D: -; CDR3: CASSLGSTTYEQYF; DNA: TGTGCCAGCAGCTTAGGGAGTACTACCTACGAGCAGTACTTC
J: TRBJ2-5; size: few; V: TRBV2; D: -; CDR3: CASSIFGRGQVGTQYF; DNA: TGTGCCAGCAGTATCTTTGGTCGAGGGCAGGTCGGGACCCAGTACTTC
J: TRBJ1-1; size: few; V: TRBV7-9; D: TRBD1; CDR3: CASSTQRQGNTEAFF; DNA: TGTGCCAGCAGCACCCAAAGACAGGGAAACACTGAAGCTTTCTTT
J: TRBJ2-7; size: few; V: TRBV19; D: -; CDR3: CASSQSGVYEQYF; DNA: TGTGCCAGTAGTCAGTCAGGGGTCTACGAGCAGTACTTC
J: TRBJ2-7; size: few; V: TRBV18; D: -; CDR3: CASSPKGGQMYF; DNA: TGTGCCAGCTCACCGAAAGGTGGACAGATGTACTTC
J: TRBJ1-6; size: few; V: TRBV18; D: -; CDR3: CASSIDRNINSPLHF; DNA: TGTGCCAGCTCAATAGACAGAAACATTAATTCACCCCTCCACTTT
J: TRBJ1-4; size: -; V: TRBV19; D: -; CDR3: CASLPPGAANEKLFF; DNA: TGTGCCAGCCTTCCACCAGGGGCAGCTAATGAAAAACTGTTTTTT
J: TRBJ2-3; size: -; V: TRBV5-8; D: -; CDR3: CASRVSGTDTQYF; DNA: TGTGCCAGCAGGGTTTCGGGCACAGATACGCAGTATTTT
J: TRBJ2-1; size: few; V: TRBV7-9; D: TRBD2; CDR3: CASSLNFPSGIYNEQFF; DNA: TGTGCCAGCAGCCTAAATTTTCCTAGCGGAATCTACAATGAGCAGTTCTTC
J: TRBJ1-5; size: -; V: TRBV30; D: -; CDR3: CAWTSRASNQPQHF; DNA: TGTGCCTGGACCTCCAGGGCTAGCAATCAGCCCCAGCATTTT
J: TRBJ1-1; size: few; V: TRBV30; D: -; CDR3: CAWRGEGVVAFF; DNA: TGTGCCTGGAGGGGAGAGGGAGTGGTAGCTTTCTTT
J: TRBJ2-2; size: few; V: TRBV28; D: -; CDR3: CASSQAFTGELFF; DNA: TGTGCCAGCAGTCAAGCATTCACCGGGGAGCTGTTTTTT
J: TRBJ2-7; size: -; V: TRBV28; D: -; CDR3: CASGPLGDEQYF; DNA: TGTGCCAGCGGGCCGTTGGGCGACGAGCAGTACTTC
J: TRBJ2-6; size: -; V: TRBV7-3; D: -; CDR3: CASSSYTSSKGANVLTF; DNA: TGTGCCAGCAGCTCCTACACTAGCTCTAAAGGGGCCAACGTCCTGACTTTC
J: TRBJ2-1; size: few; V: TRBV27; D: -; CDR3: CASETQGNEQFF; DNA: TGTGCCAGCGAAACACAGGGTAATGAGCAGTTCTTC
J: TRBJ2-1; size: -; V: TRBV30; D: TRBD1; CDR3: CAWTTGGSYNEQFF; DNA: TGTGCCTGGACAACAGGGGGGTCCTACAATGAGCAGTTCTTC
J: TRBJ1-2; size: few; V: TRBV6-5; D: -; CDR3: CASSYSSVNYGYTF; DNA: TGTGCCAGCAGTTACTCGTCCGTGAACTATGGCTACACCTTC
J: TRBJ2-3; size: few; V: TRBV29-1; D: TRBD2; CDR3: CSVLAGDTDTQYF; DNA: TGCAGCGTCCTAGCGGGGGACACAGATACGCAGTATTTT
J: TRBJ2-7; size: -; V: TRBV5-1; D: -; CDR3: CASSLQGIGGYEQYF; DNA: TGCGCCAGCAGCTTACAGGGGATCGGGGGTTACGAGCAGTACTTC
J: TRBJ1-1; size: -; V: TRBV7-9; D: -; CDR3: CASSSNAGYTEAFF; DNA: TGTGCCAGCAGCTCAAACGCGGGGTACACTGAAGCTTTCTTT
J: TRBJ2-3; size: -; V: TRBV4-1; D: TRBD1; CDR3: CASSQEGGQGDTDTQYF; DNA: TGCGCCAGCAGCCAAGAGGGGGGACAGGGGGACACAGATACGCAGTATTTT
J: TRBJ2-5; size: -; V: TRBV4-3; D: TRBD2; CDR3: CASSQDYRGGETQYF; DNA: TGCGCCAGCAGCCAAGATTATCGGGGGGGGGAGACCCAGTACTTC
J: TRBJ2-3; size: -; V: TRBV7-3; D: -; CDR3: CASSLKAVTDTQYF; DNA: TGTGCCAGCAGCCTAAAAGCGGTGACAGATACGCAGTATTTT
J: TRBJ1-6; size: few; V: TRBV7-9; D: TRBD1; CDR3: CASSRDRLRNSPLHF; DNA: TGTGCCAGCAGTAGGGACAGGCTTCGGAATTCACCCCTCCACTTT
J: TRBJ2-1; size: -; V: TRBV7-8; D: TRBD2; CDR3: CASSLATSGGYSHEQFF; DNA: TGTGCCAGCAGCTTAGCGACTAGCGGGGGGTACTCTCATGAGCAGTTCTTC
J: TRBJ2-1; size: -; V: TRBV25-1; D: -; CDR3: CASNTGTPRNEQFF; DNA: TGTGCCAGCAATACCGGGACTCCACGCAATGAGCAGTTCTTC
J: TRBJ1-2; size: -; V: TRBV19; D: -; CDR3: CASSIVRDAYGYTF; DNA: TGTGCCAGTAGTATCGTGCGGGATGCCTATGGCTACACCTTC
J: TRBJ1-4; size: few; V: TRBV29-1; D: -; CDR3: CSVGYSATNEKLFF; DNA: TGCAGCGTTGGATACAGTGCAACTAATGAAAAACTGTTTTTT
J: TRBJ2-5; size: few; V: TRBV29-1; D: -; CDR3: CSVDVAGQETQYF; DNA: TGCAGCGTTGATGTAGCCGGTCAAGAGACCCAGTACTTC
J: TRBJ2-5; size: few; V: TRBV11-2; D: -; CDR3: CASSLDRGRAWGQETQYF; DNA: TGTGCCAGCAGCTTAGATAGGGGCAGGGCGTGGGGTCAAGAGACCCAGTACTTC
J: TRBJ2-5; size: -; V: TRBV5-1; D: TRBD2; CDR3: CASSLRTSRETQYF; DNA: TGCGCCAGCAGCTTACGGACTAGCCGAGAGACCCAGTACTTC
J: TRBJ2-1; size: few; V: TRBV5-1; D: TRBD2; CDR3: CASSPLLAGGLNEQFF; DNA: TGCGCCAGCAGCCCCCTCCTAGCGGGGGGCCTGAATGAGCAGTTCTTC
J: TRBJ2-7; size: -; V: TRBV28; D: -; CDR3: CASSTTFGRQDLSEQYF; DNA: TGTGCCAGCAGTACGACTTTTGGGAGACAGGACCTCTCCGAGCAGTACTTC
J: TRBJ2-3; size: -; V: TRBV10-3; D: -; CDR3: CAIRGTLSTDTQYF; DNA: TGTGCCATCAGAGGGACACTCTCTACAGATACGCAGTATTTT
J: TRBJ2-7; size: -; V: TRBV6-1; D: TRBD1; CDR3: CASRRTGFPTYEQYF; DNA: TGTGCCAGCAGGCGGACAGGATTCCCCACCTACGAGCAGTACTTC
J: TRBJ2-1; size: -; V: TRBV9; D: -; CDR3: CASSPHGGDYNEQFF; DNA: TGTGCCAGCAGCCCCCATGGCGGGGACTACAATGAGCAGTTCTTC
J: TRBJ2-3; size: -; V: TRBV9; D: TRBD2; CDR3: CASSVVPGTITDTQYF; DNA: TGTGCCAGCAGCGTAGTCCCAGGGACTATCACAGATACGCAGTATTTT
J: TRBJ2-3; size: -; V: TRBV7-2; D: -; CDR3: CASSPLRGSGTDTQYF; DNA: TGTGCCAGCAGCCCGCTACGAGGGTCTGGCACAGATACGCAGTATTTT
J: TRBJ2-1; size: few; V: TRBV9; D: TRBD2; CDR3: CASSRGGGNSYNEQFF; DNA: TGTGCCAGCAGCCGCGGCGGGGGGAACTCCTACAATGAGCAGTTCTTC
J: TRBJ2-3; size: -; V: TRBV7-3; D: -; CDR3: CASSLQGRTDTQYF; DNA: TGTGCCAGCAGCTTACAGGGGCGCACAGATACGCAGTATTTT
J: TRBJ2-3; size: -; V: TRBV29-1; D: TRBD1; CDR3: CSAQGALGTDTQYF; DNA: TGCAGCGCACAGGGGGCTCTAGGCACAGATACGCAGTATTTT
J: TRBJ2-7; size: -; V: TRBV7-9; D: TRBD1; CDR3: CASSSSGTAAYEQYF; DNA: TGTGCCAGCAGCTCATCCGGGACAGCCGCCTACGAGCAGTACTTC
J: TRBJ2-4; size: -; V: TRBV6-1; D: -; CDR3: CASSDAGFKNIQYF; DNA: TGTGCCAGCAGTGATGCGGGGTTCAAAAACATTCAGTACTTC
J: TRBJ1-2; size: -; V: TRBV7-6; D: TRBD1; CDR3: CASSLGGQGSEGYTF; DNA: TGTGCCAGCAGCTTAGGGGGACAGGGATCGGAGGGCTACACCTTC